This T cell receptor (beta chain) was retrieved from a study of cytomegalovirus exposure and HLA in healthy donors. Across the study: A data release that came early held approximately 92 million unique TCRs from HLA-typed donors. General study findings and limits: Certain indistinguishable V segments, among them TRBV6-2 and TRBV6-3, were excluded. When analyzed later, a missense DCLRE1C variant was found to be linked to TCR beta V- and J-gene trimming.

The PCR contained 60 Vbeta and 13 Jbeta primers. Using immunoSEQ multiplex PCR, the repertoire was profiled, and TCRdb retains in-frame clones only, with some absent. The sample lists 150,000 or so clones, more than 65% occurring once. Donors in the study were healthy people who gave bone marrow. The germline V gene encodes CDR1 MNHEY and CDR2 SMNVEV (reference sequence). This CDR3 has 16 residues. The trim removed 6 bases at V and 4 bases at J, leaving 14 bases unmatched. Points on this clone: Its antigen is undetermined.

The TCR originated in a woman in her twenties or thirties in good health and CMV-seronegative. The source material was PBMCs. The chain joins TRBV27 to TRBJ2-7, with TRBD2 matching 8 bases. DNA of the CDR3: TGTGCCAGCAGCTCCCCACGGGAGGGCCTCCTGTACGAGCAGTACTTC. Its translation: CASSSPREGLLYEQYF.